Below, 14 T cell receptor beta chains from the same sample are listed, as sequenced in a study of identifying expanded T cells in peripheral blood. Method: immunoSEQ multiplex PCR; TCRdb's copy keeps in-frame clones and lacks some. This table has 85,000 to 95,000 clones, about 90% appearing once. The sample was blood. Source of these receptors: a person between 18 and 69 years old in good health.

CDR3: CASDGGDRETSSNTGELFF. In DNA, the CDR3 is TGTGCCAGCGATGGGGGGGACAGGGAGACTTCCTCGAACACCGGGGAGCTGTTTTTT. The chain combines TRBV7-9 with TRBJ2-2; 9 nucleotides align to TRBD1. With V trimmed by 8 bases and J by 0 bases, 16 bases remained unmatched. From germline, CDR1 is SEHNR and CDR2 FQNEAQ (reference sequence). The CDR3 runs 19 residues.

The chain links TRBV7-9 to TRBJ2-2; 9 bases match TRBD2. The CDR3 contains 17 residues. Trimming took 2 bases from V and 4 from J; bases not matched to a gene: 8. CDR1 and CDR2 from the germline V gene are SEHNR and FQNEAQ (reference sequence). The CDR3 spells CASSLTPLSGGTGELFF. CDR3 coding DNA: TGTGCCAGCAGCTTAACCCCCCTTAGCGGGGGCACCGGGGAGCTGTTTTTT.

This sequence joins TRBV23-1 and TRBJ2-4; D is unresolved. TRBV23-1 is placed among ORFs of uncertain function. The CDR3 runs to 15 residues. V was clipped by 1 base and J by 6 bases, with 13 bases between them. DNA for the CDR3: TGCGCCAGCAGTCAATGTAATTCTGGATTAAACATTCAGTACTTC. Protein sequence: CASSQCNSGLNIQYF.

The V gene is TRBV18, the J gene TRBJ1-4, with D possibly being TRBD1 (5 bases). Per the germline V gene, CDR1 is KGHSH and CDR2 is LQKENI. Between the trimmed V and J ends, which lost 1 base and 0 bases, there was a span of 12 bases. The CDR3 spans 17 residues. The CDR3 reads CASSPRGHVATNEKLFF. DNA of the CDR3: TGTGCCAGCTCACCACGGGGCCACGTTGCAACTAATGAAAAACTGTTTTTT.

The table lists this clone with a count of one. V and J are TRBV4-3 and TRBJ2-1; no clear D. There are 17 residues in the CDR3. Germline CDR1 is LGHNA and CDR2 is YSLEER. The ends were cut back, 0 bases at V and 4 bases at J, with 16 bases in the middle. The CDR3 bases are TGCGCCAGCAGCCAAGAGAGGAGCCCAGAATTTTACAATGAGCAGTTCTTC. It yields the protein CASSQERSPEFYNEQFF.

This clone was seen a handful of times. The chain employs TRBV6-4 and TRBJ1-2; TRBD1 matches at 9 bases. V lost 5 bases and J lost 6; bases outside the gene matches: 7. The germline V gene has CDR1 MRHNA and CDR2 SNTAGT. The CDR3 sequence is 14 residues long. CDR3 bases: TGTGCCAGCAGTTCCGGGACAGGGTCGCATGGCTACACCTTC. Translation gives CASSSGTGSHGYTF.

The rearrangement links TRBV6-5 to TRBJ2-7; 9 bases are shared with TRBD1. V dropped 5 bases and J dropped 1; count of bases not matched to a gene: 0. Looked up from germline, CDR1 is MNHEY and CDR2 is SVGAGI. The length of the CDR3 is 13 residues. CDR3 DNA: TGTGCCAGCAGTGACAGGGGGTCCTACGAGCAGTACTTC. Its translation: CASSDRGSYEQYF.

The rearrangement links TRBV10-3 to TRBJ1-1; no firm D call. CDR3 length equals 15 residues. V lost 1 base, J lost 2 bases, and 11 bases lay in between. The germline V gene has CDR1 ENHRY and CDR2 SYGVKD. CDR3 DNA: TGTGCCATCAGTGAGTTGTTGGAAGTAAACACTGAAGCTTTCTTT. This encodes CAISELLEVNTEAFF.

The CDR3 DNA reads TGTGCCAGCAGCTTGGAGGGTCGTTCCCAATTCAAATACGAGCAGTACTTC. Translation: CASSLEGRSQFKYEQYF. The gene calls are TRBV5-8 and TRBJ2-7; D is unclear. The CDR3 has 17 amino acids. Trimming took 0 bases from V and 4 from J, leaving 20 bases between them. Germline V CDR1 and CDR2: SGHTS, YDEGEE.

This chain links TRBV5-1 with TRBJ2-4; D unclear. Germline V gene lookup returns CDR1 SGHRS and CDR2 YFSETQ. The V and J ends lost 2 bases and 0 bases respectively, with 15 bases between them. The length of the CDR3 is 17 residues. The chain's CDR3 is CASSFGPPRGAKNIQYF. CDR3 DNA: TGCGCCAGCAGCTTCGGTCCTCCACGTGGAGCCAAAAACATTCAGTACTTC.

The genes are TRBV9 and TRBJ1-2, with D uncertain. V lost 0 bases to trimming and J lost 8 bases, with 14 bases between them. CDR3 length: 14 residues. Germline V gives CDR1 SGDLS, CDR2 YYNGEE. CDR3 residues: CASSVGESYRGYTF. Here the CDR3 DNA reads TGTGCCAGCAGCGTAGGGGAATCCTATCGGGGCTACACCTTC.

The chain links TRBV9 to TRBJ2-5; D is uncertain. Trimming shortened V by 0 bases and J by 2 bases, and 14 bases separated the two germline ends. The CDR3 has 16 amino acids. Germline V gene data show CDR1 as SGDLS and CDR2 as YYNGEE. The CDR3 DNA follows: TGTGCCAGCAGCGTAGGGGAAGGAATCATTCAAGAGACCCAGTACTTC. This codes for CASSVGEGIIQETQYF.

This chain connects TRBV9 to TRBJ2-6; D remains unclear. This CDR3 has 14 residues. V was pared by 4 bases and J by 0 bases, with 5 bases between. The germline CDR1 and CDR2 sequences are SGDLS and YYNGEE. The CDR3 is CASSHPSGANVLTF. In DNA form, the CDR3 reads TGTGCCAGCAGCCACCCCTCTGGGGCCAACGTCCTGACTTTC.

The J gene is TRBJ1-1, the V gene TRBV19; maybe TRBD1 (5 bases). The CDR3 has 15 residues. Trimming took off 6 bases at V and 10 bases at J, with 24 bases between the two ends. Germline V CDR1 and CDR2: LNHDA, SQIVND (reference sequence). CDR3 in DNA: TGTGCCAGTAGCCTCAGGTCGCAGGGTAGTCTGGGAGCTTTCTTT. Translated: CASSLRSQGSLGAFF.